Below, 26 T cell receptor beta chains from the same sample are listed, as sequenced in a study of PD-L1 blockade in urothelial cancer (dated by TCRdb to 2016 to 2017). Library preparation was by the immunoSEQ multiplex PCR assay. Held by TCRdb, this immuneACCESS table contains in-frame sequences only and omits some clones. Under half of the omission traces to an unresolved V gene where checked; the cause of the rest is unknown. For this sample the table gives 15,000 to 20,000 clones, of which about four fifths were detected only once. The ten largest clonotypes hold approximately 1.6% of the sample. What the time point label conveys for this sample: peripheral blood 6 weeks after treatment start. Sequenced material: PBMCs, taken around atezolizumab (anti-PD-L1) treatment. The source of these receptors is a man in his fifties with urothelial cancer.

The J gene is TRBJ2-2, the V gene TRBV6-5; D is unresolved. Germline CDR1 and CDR2: MNHEY and SVGAGI. CDR3 length: 13 amino acids. Trimming removed 4 bases from V and 3 bases from J, with 6 bases in between. The CDR3 spells CASSLGYTGELFF. CDR3 bases: TGTGCCAGCAGTTTGGGCTACACCGGGGAGCTGTTTTTT.

The V gene is TRBV7-9, the J gene TRBJ2-7; D may be TRBD1 (6 bases). This CDR3 has 13 amino acids. The germline V gene encodes CDR1 SEHNR and CDR2 FQNEAQ (reference sequence). V was clipped by 8 bases and J by 5 bases, with 16 bases between them. CDR3 bases: TGTGCCAGCCGGACTGGGGGCATCCACGAGCAGTACTTC. Amino acid sequence: CASRTGGIHEQYF.

The chain links TRBV6-5 to TRBJ1-4; unclear D gene. Per the germline V gene, CDR1 is MNHEY and CDR2 is SVGAGI. The V gene lost 2 bases and the J gene lost 2 bases, with 6 bases spanning the gap. CDR3 length: 14 amino acids. The CDR3 loop is CASSYTQTNEKLFF. The CDR3 region has the DNA TGTGCCAGCAGTTACACCCAGACTAATGAAAAACTGTTTTTT.

The chain couples TRBV5-1 to TRBJ1-2; tentative D call: TRBD1 (5 bases). The CDR3 has 14 amino acids. The V gene lost 6 bases and the J gene lost 4 bases, with 16 bases spanning the gap. Looked up from germline, CDR1 is SGHRS and CDR2 is YFSETQ. CDR3: CASTLGGVGYGYTF. CDR3 DNA sequence: TGCGCCAGCACCCTCGGGGGAGTGGGCTATGGCTACACCTTC.

This clone has more than one count but fewer than ten. The chain joins TRBV5-1 to TRBJ2-6; tentatively, D is TRBD1 (5 bases). The V end lost 2 bases, the J end lost 3 bases, and 9 bases lay between the germline ends. The CDR3 covers 15 residues. Germline-derived CDR1 and CDR2 are SGHRS and YFSETQ. CDR3 DNA sequence: TGCGCCAGCAGCTTCCCCAGGGTTGGGGCCAACGTCCTGACTTTC. Residues: CASSFPRVGANVLTF.

The chain carries TRBV25-1 and TRBJ2-1; 8 bases align to TRBD2. CDR3 length: 16 residues. V was pared by 4 bases and J by 6 bases, with 11 bases of the junction left unmatched. CDR1 and CDR2 from the germline V gene are MGHDK and SYGVNS. The CDR3 nucleotides are TGTGCCAGCAGTGGTCGATTGCTAGCGGGTAGCAATGAGCAGTTCTTC. Its protein product is CASSGRLLAGSNEQFF.

The chain links TRBV7-9 to TRBJ2-1, with D maybe TRBD1 (6 bases). V gave up 7 bases and J gave up 1 base, with 14 bases separating them. Germline V gives CDR1 SEHNR, CDR2 FQNEAQ (reference sequence). The CDR3 sequence is 15 residues long. This CDR3 is CASTLTGQSYNEQFF. The DNA of the CDR3 is TGTGCCAGCACCCTCACCGGACAGTCCTACAATGAGCAGTTCTTC. Complete variable domain (other parts from reference TRBV7-9 and TRBJ2-1): DTGVSQNPRHKITKRGQNVTFRCDPISEHNRLYWYRQTLGQGPEFLTYFQNEAQLEKSRLLSDRFSAERPKGSFSTLEIQRTEQGDSAMYLCASTLTGQSYNEQFFGPGTRLTVL.

The chain joins TRBV5-1 to TRBJ1-1; tentatively, D is TRBD1 (5 bases). V was trimmed by 1 base and J by 1 base, leaving 11 bases between them. This CDR3 is 15 amino acids long. The germline V gene encodes CDR1 SGHRS and CDR2 YFSETQ. DNA of the CDR3: TGCGCCAGCAGCTTGATAGGGGAGGGGAACACTGAAGCTTTCTTT. It specifies CASSLIGEGNTEAFF. Drawing the rest from reference TRBV5-1 and TRBJ1-1, the complete variable domain is KAGVTQTPRYLIKTRGQQVTLSCSPISGHRSVSWYQQTPGQGLQFLFEYFSETQRNKGNFPGRFSGRQFSNSRSEMNVSTLELGDSALYLCASSLIGEGNTEAFFGQGTRLTVV.

The chain uses TRBV2 and TRBJ2-7; 9 positions agree with TRBD2. After removal of 7 bases from V and 3 bases from J, the junction contained 10 bases not matched to a gene. Germline V gives CDR1 SNHLY, CDR2 FYNNEI. The CDR3 runs 15 residues. CDR3 loop: CASMGYGSGSYEQYF. CDR3 coding DNA: TGTGCCAGCATGGGGTATGGTAGCGGGAGCTACGAGCAGTACTTC.

This rearrangement joins TRBV19 to TRBJ1-1; no clear D gene. Looked up from germline, CDR1 is LNHDA and CDR2 is SQIVND (reference sequence). The V end was cut by 6 bases, the J end by 0 bases, with 14 bases between. The CDR3 extends over 15 amino acids. CDR3 nucleotides: TGTGCCAGTAGAGCCCAGGTTCTTATGAACACTGAAGCTTTCTTT. It yields the protein CASRAQVLMNTEAFF.

The DNA of the CDR3 is TGCGCCAGCGGGGCTAGCGGGGGGGCCCCAGATACGCAGTATTTT. This sequence encodes CASGASGGAPDTQYF. This chain connects TRBV4-1 to TRBJ2-3; 12 bases map to TRBD2. The length of the CDR3 is 15 residues. CDR1 and CDR2 from the germline V gene are MGHRA and YSYEKL. Trimming took 8 bases from V and 4 from J; bases not matched to a gene: 7.

The chain recombines TRBV7-3 with TRBJ1-1; D is possibly TRBD1 (5 bases). Trimming pared 4 bases from V and 0 bases from J, leaving 12 bases between. Germline assignment: CDR1 SGHTA and CDR2 FQGTGA. The CDR3 is made up of 15 amino acids. CDR3 amino acids: CASSSAGRLNTEAFF. Here the CDR3 DNA reads TGTGCCAGCAGCTCGGCGGGACGGTTGAACACTGAAGCTTTCTTT.

In its sample, this clone was seen a few times. The V gene is TRBV27, the J gene TRBJ1-6, with D tentatively TRBD1 (5 bases). In germline, CDR1 is MNHEY, CDR2 SMNVEV (reference sequence). The V and J ends lost 6 bases and 0 bases respectively, with 15 bases between them. The CDR3 sequence is 17 residues long. CDR3 sequence reads: CASRQVYRSSYNSPLHF. The CDR3 nucleotides are TGTGCCAGCAGACAAGTATACAGGAGCTCCTATAATTCACCCCTCCACTTT.

This chain links TRBV5-4 with TRBJ2-6; unclear D gene. The CDR3 extends over 15 amino acids. The germline V gene has CDR1 SGHNT and CDR2 YYREEE (reference sequence). V gave up 0 bases and J gave up 0 bases, with 4 bases separating them. The CDR3 sequence is CASSLGSSGANVLTF. CDR3 DNA sequence: TGTGCCAGCAGCTTGGGTAGCTCTGGGGCCAACGTCCTGACTTTC.

This rearrangement joins TRBV30 to TRBJ2-3; 7 nucleotides agree with TRBD1. Germline V gene sequence: CDR1 GTSNPN, CDR2 SVGIG (reference sequence). V lost 8 bases and J lost 2; bases outside the gene matches: 10. The CDR3 consists of 14 residues. CDR3: CAVRWDSLTDTQYF. The CDR3 bases are TGTGCCGTGAGGTGGGACAGCCTCACAGATACGCAGTATTTT. Supplemented by reference TRBV30 and TRBJ2-3, the full variable domain reads SQTIHQWPATLVQPVGSPLSLECTVEGTSNPNLYWYRQAAGRGLQLLFYSVGIGQISSEVPQNLSASRPQDRQFILSSKKLLLSDSGFYLCAVRWDSLTDTQYFGPGTRLTVL.

This chain links TRBV6-6 with TRBJ2-7; TRBD1 might be the D (5 bases). Germline lookup yields CDR1 MNHNY and CDR2 SVGAGI (reference sequence). Trimming stripped 2 bases from V and 3 bases from J, with 8 bases between. The CDR3 length is 13 residues. The CDR3 loop reads CASSYVGLYEQYF. CDR3 nucleotide sequence: TGTGCCAGCAGTTACGTGGGGCTCTACGAGCAGTACTTC.

This chain uses TRBV27 with TRBJ1-4; the D gene is possibly TRBD1 (5 bases). CDR1 and CDR2 from the germline V gene are MNHEY and SMNVEV (reference sequence). This CDR3 region has 14 residues. Trimming removed 6 bases from V and 5 bases from J, with 13 bases in between. The chain's CDR3 is CASRLTVVNEKLFF. As DNA, the CDR3 is TGTGCCAGCAGATTGACAGTTGTAAATGAAAAACTGTTTTTT.

The chain joins TRBV6-5 to TRBJ1-3; TRBD1 matches 7 bases. This CDR3 region has 14 residues. Germline assignment: CDR1 MNHEY and CDR2 SVGAGI. V dropped 6 bases and J dropped 4; count of bases not matched to a gene: 6. The CDR3 DNA reads as TGTGCCAGCAGCCTAACAGGGGTCGGAAACACCATATATTTT. It translates to CASSLTGVGNTIYF.

This chain connects TRBV19 to TRBJ2-5; 7 bases line up with TRBD1. From germline, CDR1 is LNHDA and CDR2 SQIVND (reference sequence). The CDR3 loop spans 14 amino acids. The J segment lost 4 bases and the V segment lost 7 bases, leaving 9 bases of the junction unmatched. This chain's CDR3 is CASTEKGAGETQYF. Written as DNA, the CDR3 is TGTGCCAGTACCGAAAAGGGGGCAGGAGAGACCCAGTACTTC.

A few counts support this clone. The V and J genes are TRBV19 and TRBJ2-1; a possible D gene is TRBD2 (5 bases). The germline V gene has CDR1 LNHDA and CDR2 SQIVND (reference sequence). This CDR3 contains 11 residues. Trimming shortened V by 3 bases and J by 10 bases, and 7 bases separated the two germline ends. The CDR3 is CASSMGGEQFF. CDR3 nucleotides: TGTGCCAGTAGTATGGGCGGGGAGCAGTTCTTC.

This chain uses TRBV4-2 with TRBJ2-1, with 16 bases matching TRBD2. CDR1 and CDR2 (germline): LGHNA, YNFKEQ. The CDR3 extends over 15 amino acids. With V trimmed by 4 bases and J by 8 bases, 2 bases remained unmatched. The CDR3 here is CASSRGTSGGDEQFF. The CDR3 nucleotides read TGTGCCAGCAGCCGAGGGACTAGCGGGGGGGATGAGCAGTTCTTC.

This sequence joins TRBV27 and TRBJ1-3, with D perhaps matching TRBD1 (6 bases). The CDR3 length is 15 residues. Germline V gives CDR1 MNHEY, CDR2 SMNVEV (reference sequence). V lost 2 bases to trimming and J lost 4 bases, with 12 bases between them. CDR3 sequence: CASSLKAGVGNTIYF. As DNA, the CDR3 is TGTGCCAGCAGTTTAAAGGCAGGGGTAGGAAACACCATATATTTT.

J is TRBJ2-7 and V is TRBV7-8, with TRBD2 matching over 13 bases. Looked up from germline, CDR1 is SGHVS and CDR2 is FQNEAQ. V lost 4 bases to trimming and J lost 1 base; unmatched junction nucleotides: 4. This CDR3 has 16 amino acids. The CDR3 loop is CASSWTSGSSSYEQYF. The CDR3 bases are TGTGCCAGCAGCTGGACTAGCGGGAGTTCGTCCTACGAGCAGTACTTC.

V gene TRBV5-6 combines with J gene TRBJ2-1, with D possibly TRBD2 on 5 matching bases. Trimming pared 3 bases from V and 6 bases from J, leaving 10 bases between. The CDR3 runs 13 residues. Germline V gives CDR1 SGHDT, CDR2 YYEEEE. CDR3 bases: TGTGCCAGCAGCTCCACTAGAGGCAATGAGCAGTTCTTC. Translated: CASSSTRGNEQFF.

The chain carries TRBV9 and TRBJ1-1; 10 bases line up with TRBD1. Trimming took 4 bases from V and 1 from J; bases not matched to a gene: 10. This CDR3 comprises 17 residues. Germline values: CDR1 SGDLS, CDR2 YYNGEE. CDR3 coding DNA: TGTGCCAGCAGCCCCCGGGACAGGGGAATCGGGAACACTGAAGCTTTCTTT. It translates to CASSPRDRGIGNTEAFF.

The chain carries TRBV5-4 and TRBJ1-1; TRBD1 agrees at 7 bases. Looked up from germline, CDR1 is SGHNT and CDR2 is YYREEE (reference sequence). V shed 4 bases and J 7 bases; nucleotides not matched to a gene: 10. CDR3 size: 14 residues. The CDR3 is CASSNRGGGDEAFF. In DNA form, the CDR3 reads TGTGCCAGCAGCAACAGGGGCGGAGGGGATGAAGCTTTCTTT.